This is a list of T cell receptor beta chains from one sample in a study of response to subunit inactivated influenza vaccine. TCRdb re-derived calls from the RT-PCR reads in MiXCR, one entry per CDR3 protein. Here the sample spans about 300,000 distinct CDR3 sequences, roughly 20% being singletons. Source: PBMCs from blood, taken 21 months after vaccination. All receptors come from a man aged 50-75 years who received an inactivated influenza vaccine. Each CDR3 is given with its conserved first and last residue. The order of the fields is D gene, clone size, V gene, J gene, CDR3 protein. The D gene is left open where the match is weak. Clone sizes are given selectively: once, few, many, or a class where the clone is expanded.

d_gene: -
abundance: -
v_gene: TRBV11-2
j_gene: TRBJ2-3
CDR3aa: CASSLVGAETKGTQYF

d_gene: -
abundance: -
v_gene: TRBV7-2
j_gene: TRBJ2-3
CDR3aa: CASSYTIRSGTDTQYF

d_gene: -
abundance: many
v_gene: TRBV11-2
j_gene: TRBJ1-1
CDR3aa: CASSWGPSDTEAFF

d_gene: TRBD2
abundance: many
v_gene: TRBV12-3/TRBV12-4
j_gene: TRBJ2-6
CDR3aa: CASSHPTSAGANVLTF

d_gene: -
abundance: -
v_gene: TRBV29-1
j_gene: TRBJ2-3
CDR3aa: CSVVRTFTDTQYF

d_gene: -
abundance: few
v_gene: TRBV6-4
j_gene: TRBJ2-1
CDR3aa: CASSDGGEQFF

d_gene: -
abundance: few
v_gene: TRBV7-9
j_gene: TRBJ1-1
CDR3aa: CASSFGGANTEAFF

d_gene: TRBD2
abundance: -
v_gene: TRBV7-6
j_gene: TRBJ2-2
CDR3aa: CASSLMAAGGPSGELFF

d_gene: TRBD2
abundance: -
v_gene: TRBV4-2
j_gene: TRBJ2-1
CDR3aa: CASSQILAENNEQFF

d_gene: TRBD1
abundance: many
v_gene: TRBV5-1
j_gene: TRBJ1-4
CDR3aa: CASSLAGGREEKLFF

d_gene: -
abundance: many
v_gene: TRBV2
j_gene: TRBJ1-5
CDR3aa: CASSGEGTQPQHF

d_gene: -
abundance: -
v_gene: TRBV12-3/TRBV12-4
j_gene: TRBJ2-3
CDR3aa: CASSSQGHGTDTQYF

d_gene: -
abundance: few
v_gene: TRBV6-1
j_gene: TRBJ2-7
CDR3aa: CASSFGLSSSYEQYF

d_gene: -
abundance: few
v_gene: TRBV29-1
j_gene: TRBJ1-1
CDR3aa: CSVVKNTEAFF

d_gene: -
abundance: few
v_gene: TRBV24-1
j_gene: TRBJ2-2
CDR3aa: CATSDTAGAGELFF

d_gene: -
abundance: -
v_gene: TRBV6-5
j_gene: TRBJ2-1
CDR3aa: CASSYSPVGTYNEQFF

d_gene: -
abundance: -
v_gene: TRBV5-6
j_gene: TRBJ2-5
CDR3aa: CASGGQNQETQYF

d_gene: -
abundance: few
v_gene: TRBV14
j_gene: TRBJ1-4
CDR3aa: CASSRWIGRLNEKLFF

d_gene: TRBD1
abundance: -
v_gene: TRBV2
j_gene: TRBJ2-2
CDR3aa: CASSDLGDSYTGELFF

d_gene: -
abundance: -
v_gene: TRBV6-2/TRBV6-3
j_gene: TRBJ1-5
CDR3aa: CASSLGPQGHSNQPQHF

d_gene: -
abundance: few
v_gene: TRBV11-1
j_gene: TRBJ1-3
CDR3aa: CASSLAVASGNTIYF

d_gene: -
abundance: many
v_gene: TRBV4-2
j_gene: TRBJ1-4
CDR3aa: CASSQWSEPYEKLFF

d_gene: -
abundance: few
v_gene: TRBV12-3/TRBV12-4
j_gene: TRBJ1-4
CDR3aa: CASSHSTTTNEKLFF

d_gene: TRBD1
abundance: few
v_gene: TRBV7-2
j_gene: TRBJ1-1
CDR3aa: CASSYRGQRNTEAFF

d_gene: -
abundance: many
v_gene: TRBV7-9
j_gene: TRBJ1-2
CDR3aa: CASSSNQAFYGYTF

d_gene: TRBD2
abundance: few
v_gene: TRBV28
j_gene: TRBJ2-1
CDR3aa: CASTRLAGGPNNEQFF